What follows is one TCR beta chain and its context. Its antigen is not known. The sample originates from a study of OX40 agonist ivuxolimab in advanced cancers. Study-wide findings and caveats: Dose levels from 0.1 to 3.0 mg/kg saw CD4+ and CD8+ blood T cells expand clonally by week 6.

The germline gives CDR1 KGHSH, CDR2 LQKENI. Trimming pared 0 bases from V and 0 bases from J, leaving 15 bases between. This CDR3 comprises 17 residues. Only in-frame clones appear in the TCRdb table, and some are missing; sequencing was by immunoSEQ multiplex PCR. Among about 68,000 clones listed, more than 75% were seen once. The sequence was collected from an adult with an advanced solid tumor such as melanoma, head and neck, liver or kidney cancer. The sample here was CD4+ or CD8+ T cells sorted from blood, taken in a trial of the OX40 agonist ivuxolimab. This chain uses TRBV18 with TRBJ2-7, with D perhaps matching TRBD1 (6 bases). For the CDR3, the DNA is TGTGCCAGCTCACCACCCCCCCAGGGGAATAGCTCCTACGAGCAGTACTTC. As protein: CASSPPPQGNSSYEQYF.